This T cell receptor (beta chain) originates from a study of control samples from healthy donors and cancer patients (TCRdb year 2020). Library prep was done by the immunoSEQ multiplex PCR assay. What TCRdb holds here is the immuneACCESS table cut down to in-frame rearrangements. Part of the clones is not present; checked against another copy, under half of the missing clones reflect an unresolved V gene, and the others are unexplained. In all, the sample holds under 150,000 clones, and more than 85% of those were seen once. The biggest ten clones account for 1.5% to 2% of the sample. CDR1 and CDR2 were assigned from the germline V gene as MDHEN and SYDVKM. From the cysteine through the phenylalanine, the CDR3 covers 13 amino acids. Left in the record is the CDR3 DNA by itself, 39 bases read in frame from the first base. V is shortened by 3 bases, J by 3 bases, and the region joining them spans 7 bases.

This clone was seen only a few times. There is no known antigen for this receptor. Qualities for individual bases were not recorded, and no much larger clone is one base off. The chain is made from TRBV28 and TRBJ2-3, with a weak D call of TRBD2 (6 bases match). Sequenced sample: PBMCs. The TCR was taken from a man in his forties or fifties with head and neck cancer. The nucleotide sequence is TGTGCCAGCAGTTTGCGGGGTACAGATACGCAGTATTTT. Its product reads: CASSLRGTDTQYF. With the rest looked up from the reference TRBV28 and TRBJ2-3 genes rather than sequenced, the full variable domain is DVKVTQSSRYLVKRTGEKVFLECVQDMDHENMFWYRQDPGLGLRLIYFSYDVKMKEKGDIPEGYSVSREKKERFSLILESASTNQTSMYLCASSLRGTDTQYFGPGTRLTVL.